This TCR beta chain was identified during a study of T cells after yellow fever vaccination. This clonotype was recorded at least ten times. Its antigen is unidentified. CDR3 length: 15 amino acids. Germline trimming cut 3 bases from V and 3 bases from J; bases unmatched to any gene: 8. Germline CDR1 MDHEN, CDR2 SYDVKM. TCRdb reprocessed the 5' RACE reads with MiXCR, giving one entry per CDR3 protein. The table lists some 400,000 distinct CDR3 sequences, roughly 6.1% of them singletons. General study points: In FACS-sorted repertoires, abundant clonotypes from the bulk population could appear as contaminants.

The TCR sequence derives from a man aged 25-40 years who received the YFV17D yellow fever vaccine. The chain joins TRBV28 to TRBJ2-7; 7 bases match TRBD2. This sample comprised PBMCs, obtained 5 days after the yellow fever booster vaccination. The CDR3 region has the DNA TGTGCCAGCAGTTTCACCGGGGGGAGGGGCTACGAGCAGTACTTC. It encodes CASSFTGGRGYEQYF.